The T cell receptor (beta chain) under discussion was sequenced for a study of shared clonotypes between healthy human individuals. Study results and limitations: Generally, naive subsets came out with larger estimated richness than memory subsets. Non-shared clonotypes showed lower generation probabilities than clonotypes common to all four donors.

Note on this clone: The antigen is undetermined.

Sequencing was performed with immunoSEQ multiplex PCR; in TCRdb, only in-frame clones are kept and a portion is missing. Of some 2.3 million clones in the sample, 90% to 95% were seen once. This sequence originates from a man between 18 and 29 years old in good health. Some clones in this sample may be carry-over from other donors' samples. Material: naive CD4+ T cells from PBMCs. Subset meaning: CD45RA+ positively selected.

CDR3 in DNA: TGTGCCAGCAGTGTAGGGACTAAAGGGGGACACGAGCAGTTCTTC. Translation: CASSVGTKGGHEQFF. The chain employs TRBV25-1 and TRBJ2-1; perhaps TRBD2 as D (7 bases). The germline V and J ends were trimmed by 4 bases and 10 bases, with 20 bases remaining between them. This CDR3 has 15 residues. Per the germline V gene, CDR1 is MGHDK and CDR2 is SYGVNS.